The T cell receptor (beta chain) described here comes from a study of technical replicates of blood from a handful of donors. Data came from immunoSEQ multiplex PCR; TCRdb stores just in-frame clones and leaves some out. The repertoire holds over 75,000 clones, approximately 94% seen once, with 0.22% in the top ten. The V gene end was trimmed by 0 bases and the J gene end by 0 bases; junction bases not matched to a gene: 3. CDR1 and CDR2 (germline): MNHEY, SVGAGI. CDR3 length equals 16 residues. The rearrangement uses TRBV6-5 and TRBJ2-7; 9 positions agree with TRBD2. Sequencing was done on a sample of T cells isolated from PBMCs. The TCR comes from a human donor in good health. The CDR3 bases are TGTGCCAGCAGTTACTCGACTAGCGGAAGCTCCTACGAGCAGTACTTC. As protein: CASSYSTSGSSYEQYF.